One sample yielded the 7 T cell receptor beta chains listed below, sequenced in a study of T cell repertoires in cytomegalovirus infection. One entry per CDR3 protein results from TCRdb running MiXCR on the reads. The sample holds approximately 240,000 distinct CDR3 sequences, over 9% seen once. Sequencing was carried out using PBMCs. Receptor source: a human donor in good health (CMV status not recorded). Some clones in this sample may be carry-over from other donors' samples.

In its sample, this clonotype was seen many times. CDR3: CATSESTSGGTDTQYF. The CDR3, as DNA: TGTGCCACCAGTGAGTCGACTAGCGGGGGCACAGATACGCAGTATTTT. This chain links TRBV24-1 with TRBJ2-3; 11 bases are shared with TRBD2. V trimming: 4 bases; J trimming: 1 base; junction bases outside the gene matches: 3. Germline V gene data show CDR1 as KGHDR and CDR2 as SFDVKD. CDR3 length: 16 amino acids.

The table lists this clonotype with many counts. The gene calls are TRBV7-2 and TRBJ2-1, with D possibly being TRBD1 or TRBD2 (6 bases each). Germline CDR1 is SGHTA and CDR2 is FQGNSA. V lost 5 bases, J lost 6 bases, and 14 bases lay in between. The CDR3 is 14 amino acids. This chain's CDR3 is CASSPPWGANEQFF. In nucleotides, the CDR3 is TGTGCCAGCAGCCCTCCGTGGGGGGCCAATGAGCAGTTCTTC.

Ten or more counts support this clonotype. The rearrangement links TRBV7-8 to TRBJ2-1; 7 bases map to TRBD2. V shed 5 bases and J 4 bases; nucleotides not matched to a gene: 8. Germline loops: CDR1 SGHVS, CDR2 FQNEAQ. This CDR3 is 15 amino acids long. This CDR3 is CASSLGLAVYNEQFF. In nucleotides, the CDR3 is TGTGCCAGCAGCCTAGGTCTAGCGGTTTACAATGAGCAGTTCTTC.

The sample holds many counts of this clonotype. The chain links TRBV7-2 to TRBJ1-3; D possibly corresponds to TRBD1 (5 bases). In germline, CDR1 is SGHTA, CDR2 FQGNSA. V dropped 1 base and J dropped 0 bases, with 13 bases sitting between them. The CDR3 totals 17 residues. CDR3 DNA sequence: TGTGCCAGCAGCTTAGTGGGGGTGGGCCACTCTGGAAACACCATATATTTT. Protein: CASSLVGVGHSGNTIYF.

A word on this clonotype: A read error may produce the germline difference seen at one junction end. J is TRBJ1-5 and V is TRBV18; the D gene is possibly TRBD1 (6 bases). CDR1 KGHSH and CDR2 LQKENI come from the germline V gene. The CDR3 sequence is 15 residues long. CDR3 nucleotides: TGTGCCAGTTCACCCTCTGCAGGGGCCGGCCAGCCCCAGCATTTT. Translated: CASSPSAGAGQPQHF.

This rearrangement joins TRBV28 to TRBJ1-5, with TRBD1 matching over 8 bases. In germline, CDR1 is MDHEN, CDR2 SYDVKM. Unmatched junction bases numbered 4, after V lost 3 bases and J lost 6 bases. The CDR3 length is 14 residues. CDR3 region: CASSFGGTGQPQHF. In DNA form, the CDR3 reads TGTGCCAGCAGTTTTGGAGGGACAGGTCAGCCCCAGCATTTT.

This clonotype has ten or more counts. This chain joins TRBV10-2 and TRBJ1-1; D not certain. The CDR3 runs to 13 residues. From germline, CDR1 is WSHSY and CDR2 SAAADI. V lost 2 bases, J lost 4 bases, and 8 bases lay in between. CDR3 residues: CASSEQLATEAFF. In nucleotides, the CDR3 is TGCGCCAGCAGTGAGCAGTTGGCCACTGAAGCTTTCTTT.